The 19 T cell receptor beta chains in this list originate from one sample, sequenced in a study of identical twins. TCRdb re-called the 5' RACE reads through MiXCR, storing one row per CDR3 protein. The data show 280,000 or so distinct CDR3 sequences, roughly 8.6% seen once. The same sample was also used in a study of yellow fever vaccine responses in identical twins.

Sequenced: memory (CD45RO+) T cells sorted from blood. The receptors stem from a woman in her late teens or twenties in good health.

This CDR3 is CASSPTGRLVGAFF. The CDR3 nucleotides read TGTGCCAGCAGCCCGACGGGGCGGTTGGTAGGGGCTTTCTTT. This rearrangement joins TRBV7-2 to TRBJ1-1, with a tentative D call TRBD1 (5 bases). Trimming removed 5 bases from V and 11 bases from J, with 21 bases in between. This CDR3 has 14 amino acids. The germline V gene encodes CDR1 SGHTA and CDR2 FQGNSA.

This clonotype was counted only a few times. The chain couples TRBV12-3 or TRBV12-4 to TRBJ1-5; 9 nucleotides agree with TRBD1. Trimming cost V 3 bases and J 4 bases; bases outside gene matches: 4. This CDR3 spans 15 amino acids. The CDR3 loop is CASSFGTGINQPQHF. The CDR3 region has the DNA TGTGCCAGCAGTTTTGGGACAGGGATAAATCAGCCCCAGCATTTT.

V gene TRBV27 combines with J gene TRBJ2-1, with D uncertain. Germline CDR1 MNHEY, CDR2 SMNVEV (reference sequence). Deletions cut 3 bases from V and 5 bases from J, with 11 bases between. This CDR3 spans 14 amino acids. The CDR3 is CASSLLSWDNEQFF. The CDR3 coding sequence is TGTGCCAGCAGTTTGTTGAGCTGGGACAATGAGCAGTTCTTC.

This clonotype was counted only a few times. The gene calls are TRBV6-1 and TRBJ2-2; possibly TRBD1 for D (6 bases). The CDR3 has 16 amino acids. Germline CDR1 MNHNS, CDR2 SASEGT. The V and J ends lost 6 bases and 6 bases respectively, with 20 bases between them. In DNA form, the CDR3 reads TGTGCCAGCAGACCGTACAGGGAATCGTTGGCCGGGGAGCTGTTTTTT. Its protein is CASRPYRESLAGELFF.

At least ten counts were recorded for this clonotype. The chain uses TRBV4-1 and TRBJ1-2, with TRBD1 identical over 9 bases. V dropped 9 bases and J dropped 5; count of bases not matched to a gene: 7. Looked up from germline, CDR1 is MGHRA and CDR2 is YSYEKL. This CDR3 region has 13 residues. The CDR3 DNA is TGCGCCAGTGGGACAGGGCAGACATATGGCTACACCTTC. Its protein is CASGTGQTYGYTF.

The chain combines TRBV11-2 with TRBJ2-1, with 7 bases matching TRBD2. J lost 3 bases, V lost 5 bases, and 7 bases had no gene match. Germline loops: CDR1 SGHAT, CDR2 FQNNGV. CDR3 length equals 15 residues. The CDR3 spells CASSLGGGIYNEQFF. The CDR3, as DNA: TGTGCCAGCAGCCTAGGCGGGGGTATCTACAATGAGCAGTTCTTC.

In this sample, this clonotype turned up many times. The J gene is TRBJ1-5, the V gene TRBV28; no definite D call. The V gene's germline CDR1 is MDHEN and CDR2 SYDVKM. The CDR3 totals 10 residues. CDR3 residues: CMSGNQPQHF. CDR3 coding DNA: TGTATGTCAGGCAATCAGCCCCAGCATTTT.

The genes are TRBV20-1 and TRBJ2-2; 7 nucleotides match TRBD1. The CDR3 is made up of 14 amino acids. Germline CDR1 DFQATT, CDR2 SNEGSKA (reference sequence). J gave up 4 bases and V 3 bases, and 5 bases lay outside the gene matches. This CDR3 reads CSASVAGGTGELFF. In DNA, the CDR3 is TGCAGTGCTAGTGTCGCAGGGGGCACCGGGGAGCTGTTTTTT.

This clonotype was seen repeatedly, ten times or more. The chain uses TRBV2 and TRBJ2-2; D is undetermined. Trimming stripped 2 bases from V and 6 bases from J, with 7 bases between. This CDR3 is 13 amino acids long. The V gene's germline CDR1 is SNHLY and CDR2 FYNNEI. The CDR3 protein is CASSESGPGELFF. CDR3 nucleotides: TGTGCCAGCAGTGAATCAGGACCCGGGGAGCTGTTTTTT.

The chain joins TRBV4-2 to TRBJ2-5; tentative D call: TRBD1 (6 bases). The CDR3 is 15 amino acids. CDR1 and CDR2 (germline): LGHNA, YNFKEQ. The ends were cut back, 3 bases at V and 2 bases at J, with 13 bases in the middle. Here the CDR3 reads CASSQKGEGQETQYF. The DNA of the CDR3 is TGTGCCAGCAGCCAGAAGGGGGAAGGACAAGAGACCCAGTACTTC.

This clonotype was counted a few times. The chain couples TRBV7-2 to TRBJ2-3; D is uncertain. The CDR3 is 15 residues long. With 0 bases removed from V and 3 bases from J, the gap between germline ends came to 10 bases. Looked up from germline, CDR1 is SGHTA and CDR2 is FQGNSA. The CDR3: CASSLAGSETDTQYF. DNA of the CDR3: TGTGCCAGCAGCTTAGCGGGATCAGAAACAGATACGCAGTATTTT.

The chain recombines TRBV5-4 with TRBJ2-1; D not certain. V was shortened by 5 bases and J by 2 bases, with 14 bases between the two germline ends. Germline CDR1 SGHNT, CDR2 YYREEE (reference sequence). The CDR3 is 15 residues long. The CDR3 DNA reads TGTGCCAGCAGTTCCCGGGTCGAAGCCTACAATGAGCAGTTCTTC. Translation gives CASSSRVEAYNEQFF. Combining the CDR3 with reference TRBV5-4 and TRBJ2-1 gives the whole variable domain ETGVTQSPTHLIKTRGQQVTLRCSSQSGHNTVSWYQQALGQGPQFIFQYYREEENGRGNFPPRFSGLQFPNYSSELNVNALELDDSALYLCASSSRVEAYNEQFFGPGTRLTVL.

This clonotype was picked up many times. The chain is built from TRBV10-3 and TRBJ2-7; D could derive from TRBD1 or TRBD2 (5 bases each). CDR3 length: 14 residues. Germline values: CDR1 ENHRY, CDR2 SYGVKD. Trimming left V 0 bases short and J 5 bases short, with 11 bases between. The CDR3 coding sequence is TGTGCCATCAGTGAGTCGGGGGTAGCGAACGAGCAGTACTTC. Its translation is CAISESGVANEQYF.

This clonotype was counted between two and nine times. The rearrangement joins TRBV19 to TRBJ1-1; D is undetermined. The CDR3 runs to 14 residues. Germline loops: CDR1 LNHDA, CDR2 SQIVND (reference sequence). V was trimmed by 5 bases and J by 0 bases, leaving 10 bases between them. DNA of the CDR3: TGTGCCAGTAGTCCTCCCGGCATGAACACTGAAGCTTTCTTT. Its translation is CASSPPGMNTEAFF.

This clonotype has ten or more counts. The V gene is TRBV6-1, the J gene TRBJ1-2, with 8 bases aligning to TRBD1. The CDR3 is 15 residues long. V shed 10 bases, J shed 8 bases, and the junction held 18 bases outside the gene matches. Per the germline V gene, CDR1 is MNHNS and CDR2 is SASEGT. The CDR3 protein is CATWTGQASLAGYTF. CDR3 sequence (DNA): TGTGCCACCTGGACGGGACAGGCATCTCTAGCGGGCTACACCTTC.

The sample holds many counts of this clonotype. The chain has TRBV5-1 and TRBJ2-5, with a tentative D call TRBD1 (6 bases). This CDR3 is 13 amino acids long. Deletions cut 4 bases from V and 3 bases from J, with 10 bases between. The V gene's germline CDR1 is SGHRS and CDR2 YFSETQ. CDR3 loop: CASSRDKEETQYF. In DNA, the CDR3 is TGCGCCAGCAGCCGGGACAAGGAAGAGACCCAGTACTTC.

This clonotype was seen ten or more times. V gene TRBV27 combines with J gene TRBJ2-7; D is possibly TRBD1 or TRBD2 (5 bases each). The V gene's germline CDR1 is MNHEY and CDR2 SMNVEV (reference sequence). The CDR3 consists of 14 residues. Trimming took off 6 bases at V and 0 bases at J, with 12 bases between the two ends. The CDR3, as DNA: TGTGCCAGCAGACGGGCAGGGAGCTCCTACGAGCAGTACGTC. This sequence encodes CASRRAGSSYEQYV.

The V and J genes are TRBV7-7 and TRBJ2-2; TRBD2 matches at 10 bases. The germline V gene has CDR1 SSHAT and CDR2 FNYEAQ (reference sequence). There are 16 residues in the CDR3. V lost 5 bases, J lost 2 bases, and 5 bases stayed unmatched. DNA of the CDR3: TGTGCCAGCAGCCGCGGACTAGCGGCTAACACCGGGGAGCTGTTTTTT. It yields the protein CASSRGLAANTGELFF.

The rearrangement uses TRBV9 and TRBJ2-1; no definite D call. The CDR3 sequence is 16 residues long. Trimming stripped 1 base from V and 0 bases from J, with 11 bases between. Germline assignment: CDR1 SGDLS and CDR2 YYNGEE. Here the CDR3 reads CASSVFWGSSYNEQFF. CDR3 sequence (DNA): TGTGCCAGCAGCGTATTTTGGGGAAGCTCCTACAATGAGCAGTTCTTC.